This passage covers 5 T cell receptor beta chains from one sample sequenced in a study of beta chain features in type 1 diabetes. The study reverse transcribed the entire isolated RNA, so it sequenced expressed TCRB transcripts. Clones were sequenced by immunoSEQ multiplex PCR, and TCRdb holds only the in-frame ones, with some missing. The repertoire holds almost 350,000 clones, with less than 20% as singletons. Sequenced input: naive CD4+ T cells from blood. All receptors derive from a woman between 18 and 29 years old in good health.

The chain employs TRBV4-1 and TRBJ2-5, with D uncertain. Germline CDR1 is MGHRA and CDR2 is YSYEKL. The CDR3 is 13 amino acids. Trimming shortened V by 3 bases and J by 8 bases, and 13 bases separated the two germline ends. DNA of the CDR3: TGCGCCAGCAGCCAGGCGACTTTGGAAACCCAGTACTTC. Encoded protein: CASSQATLETQYF.

This chain links TRBV4-1 with TRBJ2-5; D gene uncertain. V lost 4 bases to trimming and J lost 5 bases, with 5 bases between them. This CDR3 region has 11 residues. CDR1 MGHRA and CDR2 YSYEKL come from the germline V gene. Here the CDR3 reads CASSPPETQYF. The CDR3 coding sequence is TGCGCCAGCAGCCCCCCGGAGACCCAGTACTTC.

V usage is TRBV5-4 and J usage is TRBJ1-1; maybe TRBD1 (5 bases). The CDR3 loop spans 15 amino acids. Germline CDR1 SGHNT, CDR2 YYREEE (reference sequence). V shed 3 bases and J shed 5 bases, with 17 bases lying between them. CDR3 nucleotides: TGTGCCAGCAGCTCGGGGGGGACGTCGAGGACTGAAGCTTTCTTT. This gives the protein CASSSGGTSRTEAFF.

The rearrangement uses TRBV4-3 and TRBJ2-3; D possibly corresponds to TRBD2 (5 bases). The ends were cut back, 5 bases at V and 2 bases at J, with 11 bases in the middle. Germline V gene sequence: CDR1 LGHNA, CDR2 YSLEER. The CDR3 loop spans 14 amino acids. DNA for the CDR3: TGCGCCAGCAGCGAAGGAGGATACACAGATACGCAGTATTTT. Amino acid sequence: CASSEGGYTDTQYF.

This sequence joins TRBV5-6 and TRBJ1-1; D might be TRBD1 (6 bases). This CDR3 is 16 amino acids long. The V end was cut by 0 bases, the J end by 1 base, with 13 bases between. Germline V gene data show CDR1 as SGHDT and CDR2 as YYEEEE. The chain's CDR3 is CASSLGPDRPNTEAFF. The CDR3 region has the DNA TGTGCCAGCAGCTTGGGCCCGGACAGACCGAACACTGAAGCTTTCTTT.